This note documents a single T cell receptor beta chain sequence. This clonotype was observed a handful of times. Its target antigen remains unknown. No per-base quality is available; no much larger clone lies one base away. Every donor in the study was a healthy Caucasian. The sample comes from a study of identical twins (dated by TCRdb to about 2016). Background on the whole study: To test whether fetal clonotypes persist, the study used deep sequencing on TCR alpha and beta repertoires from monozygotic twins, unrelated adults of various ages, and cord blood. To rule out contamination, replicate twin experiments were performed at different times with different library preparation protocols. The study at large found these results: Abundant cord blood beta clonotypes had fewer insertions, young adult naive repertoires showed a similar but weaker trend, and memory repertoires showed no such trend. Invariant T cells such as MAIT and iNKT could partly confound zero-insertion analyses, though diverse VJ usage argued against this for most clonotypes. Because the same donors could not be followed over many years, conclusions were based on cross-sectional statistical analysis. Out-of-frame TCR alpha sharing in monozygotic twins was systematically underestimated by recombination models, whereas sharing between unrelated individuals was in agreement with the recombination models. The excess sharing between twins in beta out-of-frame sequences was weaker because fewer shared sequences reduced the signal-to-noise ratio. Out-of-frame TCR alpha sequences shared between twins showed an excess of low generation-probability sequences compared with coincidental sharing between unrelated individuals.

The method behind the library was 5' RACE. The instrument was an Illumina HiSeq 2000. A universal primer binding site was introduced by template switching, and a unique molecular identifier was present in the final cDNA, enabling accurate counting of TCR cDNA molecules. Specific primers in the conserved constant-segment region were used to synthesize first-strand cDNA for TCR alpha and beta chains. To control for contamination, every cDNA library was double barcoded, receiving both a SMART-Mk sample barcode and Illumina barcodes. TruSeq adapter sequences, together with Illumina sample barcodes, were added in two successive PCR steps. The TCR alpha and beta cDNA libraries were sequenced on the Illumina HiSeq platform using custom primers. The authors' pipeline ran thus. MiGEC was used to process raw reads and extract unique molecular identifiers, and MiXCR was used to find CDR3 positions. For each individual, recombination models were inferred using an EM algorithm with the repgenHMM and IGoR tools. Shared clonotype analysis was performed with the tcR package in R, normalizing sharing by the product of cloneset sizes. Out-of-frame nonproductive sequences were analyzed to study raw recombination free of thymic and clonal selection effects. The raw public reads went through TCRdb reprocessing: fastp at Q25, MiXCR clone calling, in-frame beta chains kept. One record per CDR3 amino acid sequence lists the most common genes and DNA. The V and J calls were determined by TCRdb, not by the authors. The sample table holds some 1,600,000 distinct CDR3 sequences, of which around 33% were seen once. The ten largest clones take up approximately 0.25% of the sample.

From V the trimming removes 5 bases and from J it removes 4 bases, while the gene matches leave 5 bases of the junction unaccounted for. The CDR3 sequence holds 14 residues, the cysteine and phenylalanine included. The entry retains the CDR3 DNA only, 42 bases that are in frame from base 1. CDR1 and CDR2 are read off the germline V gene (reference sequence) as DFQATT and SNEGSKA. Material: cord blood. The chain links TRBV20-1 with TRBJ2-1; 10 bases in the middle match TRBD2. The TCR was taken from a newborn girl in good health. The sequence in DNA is TGCAGTGCTGAACTAGCGGGGCCTTACAATGAGCAGTTCTTC. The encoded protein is CSAELAGPYNEQFF.